The 25 T cell receptor beta chains given below trace back to one sample, sequenced in a study of cytomegalovirus exposure and HLA in healthy donors. In the PCR, 60 Vbeta and 13 Jbeta primers were used. TCRdb keeps only in-frame clones here, not all; method: immunoSEQ multiplex PCR. Of some 170,000 clones in the sample, 81% were seen once. What was sequenced was PBMCs. These receptors originate from a woman in her fifties or sixties in good health and CMV-seronegative.

This clone showed up just once. The chain recombines TRBV2 with TRBJ2-5; 7 bases align to TRBD1. V lost 3 bases and J lost 5; bases outside the gene matches: 9. This CDR3 is 15 amino acids long. Germline CDR1 is SNHLY and CDR2 is FYNNEI. CDR3 nucleotide sequence: TGTGCCAGCAGTGACGAACAGGGGCGCGGGGAGACCCAGTACTTC. Its protein is CASSDEQGRGETQYF.

This chain links TRBV5-6 with TRBJ2-1; D possibly corresponds to TRBD1 (6 bases). The CDR3 sequence is 15 residues long. The V gene's germline CDR1 is SGHDT and CDR2 YYEEEE. V dropped 5 bases and J dropped 8 bases, with 20 bases sitting between them. Written as DNA, the CDR3 is TGTGCCAGCAGATATGAACAGGGACCCTGGGATGAGCAGTTCTTC. This sequence encodes CASRYEQGPWDEQFF.

The chain employs TRBV27 and TRBJ2-1; the D gene is possibly TRBD1 (6 bases). The germline gives CDR1 MNHEY, CDR2 SMNVEV (reference sequence). The CDR3 is made up of 15 amino acids. The germline V and J ends were trimmed by 5 bases and 4 bases, with 15 bases remaining between them. This chain's CDR3 is CASSLTGGGYNEQFF. CDR3 nucleotides: TGTGCCAGCAGTCTTACTGGGGGCGGGTACAATGAGCAGTTCTTC.

The rearrangement links TRBV28 to TRBJ2-7, with D maybe TRBD1 (6 bases). Germline assignment: CDR1 MDHEN and CDR2 SYDVKM. V lost 6 bases to trimming and J lost 5 bases, with 14 bases between them. This CDR3 spans 13 amino acids. CDR3 coding DNA: TGTGCCAGCAGGGAAAACAGGGCCCACGAGCAGTACTTC. Its protein product is CASRENRAHEQYF.

The gene calls are TRBV7-9 and TRBJ2-1; TRBD2 matches at 15 bases. V lost 10 bases and J lost 10; bases outside the gene matches: 5. This CDR3 has 13 amino acids. CDR1 is SEHNR and CDR2 is FQNEAQ in the germline V gene (reference sequence). The CDR3 protein is CATGLAGGKEQFF. As DNA, the CDR3 is TGTGCCACGGGACTAGCGGGGGGTAAAGAGCAGTTCTTC.

The rearrangement joins TRBV6-5 to TRBJ2-7; 10 bases align to TRBD2. This CDR3 has 14 residues. V shed 5 bases and J 0 bases; nucleotides not matched to a gene: 1. Germline V gene data show CDR1 as MNHEY and CDR2 as SVGAGI. CDR3 loop: CASSSGGASYEQYF. The DNA for the CDR3 is TGTGCCAGCAGTAGCGGGGGGGCCTCCTACGAGCAGTACTTC.

CDR3 coding DNA: TGTGCCAGTAGTATCACCGGGACAGCACATGGCTACACCTTC. Encoded protein: CASSITGTAHGYTF. The chain carries TRBV19 and TRBJ1-2; TRBD1 matches at 7 bases. CDR3 size: 14 residues. The V gene's germline CDR1 is LNHDA and CDR2 SQIVND (reference sequence). J gave up 6 bases and V 3 bases, and 7 bases lay outside the gene matches. Supplemented by reference TRBV19 and TRBJ1-2, the full variable domain reads DGGITQSPKYLFRKEGQNVTLSCEQNLNHDAMYWYRQDPGQGLRLIYYSQIVNDFQKGDIAEGYSVSREKKESFPLTVTSAQKNPTAFYLCASSITGTAHGYTFGSGTRLTVV.

The genes are TRBV5-1 and TRBJ2-2; TRBD1 might be the D (5 bases). V was shortened by 7 bases and J by 2 bases, with 6 bases between the two germline ends. Germline V gene lookup returns CDR1 SGHRS and CDR2 YFSETQ. The CDR3 runs to 12 residues. The CDR3 nucleotides are TGCGCCAGCCAGGGTAACACCGGGGAGCTGTTTTTT. Its translation: CASQGNTGELFF.

The genes are TRBV5-4 and TRBJ1-5, with a weak D call TRBD1 (6 bases). The CDR3 length is 14 residues. The germline V gene has CDR1 SGHNT and CDR2 YYREEE (reference sequence). V lost 0 bases and J lost 2, with 6 bases in between. CDR3 protein: CASSLDRGNQPQHF. The CDR3 DNA reads as TGTGCCAGCAGCTTGGACAGGGGCAATCAGCCCCAGCATTTT.

Remarks on this clone: The junction departs from germline at one end; a sequencing error may be responsible. The V call is TRBV28, the J call TRBJ2-7; tentatively, D is TRBD2 (6 bases). Germline V CDR1 and CDR2: MDHEN, SYDVKM. CDR3 size: 16 residues. In DNA form, the CDR3 reads TGTGCCAGCAGCCCCCGGACTACCCAAAGCTCCTGCGAGCAGTACTTC. Translation: CASSPRTTQSSCEQYF.

V usage is TRBV19 and J usage is TRBJ1-5, with D maybe TRBD1 (5 bases). V lost 7 bases and J lost 6, with 13 bases in between. This CDR3 has 13 residues. CDR1 LNHDA and CDR2 SQIVND come from the germline V gene (reference sequence). The CDR3 region is CASKEGVGQPQHF. The CDR3 bases are TGTGCCAGTAAGGAAGGGGTAGGTCAGCCCCAGCATTTT. Full variable domain (rest looked up from reference TRBV19 and TRBJ1-5): DGGITQSPKYLFRKEGQNVTLSCEQNLNHDAMYWYRQDPGQGLRLIYYSQIVNDFQKGDIAEGYSVSREKKESFPLTVTSAQKNPTAFYLCASKEGVGQPQHFGDGTRLSIL.

This chain connects TRBV19 to TRBJ2-5; D is possibly TRBD1 (5 bases). V was clipped by 2 bases and J by 10 bases, with 17 bases between them. CDR1 is LNHDA and CDR2 is SQIVND in the germline V gene (reference sequence). CDR3 length: 14 residues. In DNA, the CDR3 is TGTGCCAGTAGTATATCATCCAGGGTCTCGTTCCAGTACTTC. Translated: CASSISSRVSFQYF.

The J gene is TRBJ2-3, the V gene TRBV7-9; D possibly corresponds to TRBD1 (6 bases). Germline V gene sequence: CDR1 SEHNR, CDR2 FQNEAQ (reference sequence). This CDR3 spans 14 amino acids. The germline V and J ends were trimmed by 4 bases and 4 bases, with 12 bases remaining between them. CDR3 residues: CASSYSGAADTQYF. The DNA for the CDR3 is TGTGCCAGCAGCTACTCAGGGGCGGCAGATACGCAGTATTTT.

The chain is built from TRBV13 and TRBJ1-2, with 9 bases that match TRBD1. V gave up 5 bases and J gave up 8 bases; unmatched junction bases: 6. CDR1 and CDR2 (germline): PRHDT, FYEKMQ (reference sequence). The CDR3 covers 13 residues. In DNA, the CDR3 is TGTGCCAGCAGCGAAGGACAGGGGCGGGGCTACACCTTC. Amino acid sequence: CASSEGQGRGYTF. The entire variable domain, with the rest obtained from reference TRBV13 and TRBJ1-2, is as follows: AAGVIQSPRHLIKEKRETATLKCYPIPRHDTVYWYQQGPGQDPQFLISFYEKMQSDKGSIPDRFSAQQFSDYHSELNMSSLELGDSALYFCASSEGQGRGYTFGSGTRLTVV.

V is TRBV9 and J is TRBJ2-1; tentatively, D is TRBD1 (6 bases). Trimming stripped 3 bases from V and 10 bases from J, with 11 bases between. Germline loops: CDR1 SGDLS, CDR2 YYNGEE. This CDR3 spans 12 amino acids. The chain's CDR3 is CASSGRGGEQFF. Here the CDR3 DNA reads TGTGCCAGCAGCGGCAGGGGCGGGGAGCAGTTCTTC.

Comments on this clone: Other DNA sequences within the sample encode an identical CDR3. The rearrangement joins TRBV30 to TRBJ2-7; D is unclear. The V gene lost 2 bases and the J gene lost 3 bases, with 11 bases spanning the gap. The CDR3 consists of 13 residues. Germline values: CDR1 GTSNPN, CDR2 SVGIG (reference sequence). CDR3 DNA sequence: TGTGCCTGGAGTTCAGAAGAACACTACGAGCAGTACTTC. Translated, it gives CAWSSEEHYEQYF.

The V gene is TRBV29-1, the J gene TRBJ2-1; TRBD2 agrees at 11 bases. CDR1 and CDR2 (germline): SQVTM, ANQGSEA. V shed 1 base and J 8 bases; nucleotides not matched to a gene: 13. The CDR3 is 17 amino acids. In DNA, the CDR3 is TGCAGCGTTGAAGGGGGGACTAGCGGAAGAGTTCTGGATGAGCAGTTCTTC. Its translation is CSVEGGTSGRVLDEQFF.

This clone was counted only a few times. J is TRBJ2-3 and V is TRBV4-2, with D possibly matching TRBD2 (7 bases). The germline CDR1 and CDR2 sequences are LGHNA and YNFKEQ. The V gene lost 7 bases and the J gene lost 2 bases, with 22 bases spanning the gap. CDR3 length equals 17 residues. CDR3 DNA sequence: TGTGCCAGCACCGGGACTGGTACCGGGGGGCTCACAGATACGCAGTATTTT. It codes for CASTGTGTGGLTDTQYF.

The rearrangement uses TRBV4-2 and TRBJ2-7; 9 bases fit TRBD2. Germline lookup yields CDR1 LGHNA and CDR2 YNFKEQ. The CDR3 covers 16 residues. After removal of 0 bases from V and 5 bases from J, the junction contained 8 bases not matched to a gene. This chain's CDR3 is CASSQETGAGGHEQYF. In DNA, the CDR3 is TGTGCCAGCAGCCAAGAAACCGGAGCGGGAGGACACGAGCAGTACTTC.

This chain joins TRBV5-6 and TRBJ1-1; D uncertain. Germline-derived CDR1 and CDR2 are SGHDT and YYEEEE. The CDR3 is 13 residues long. The germline V and J ends were trimmed by 4 bases and 6 bases, with 13 bases remaining between them. The CDR3 region is CASSLAGFSEAFF. The CDR3 region has the DNA TGTGCCAGCAGCCTAGCCGGGTTTTCTGAAGCTTTCTTT.

The chain has TRBV27 and TRBJ1-1; tentative D call: TRBD1 (6 bases). The CDR3 contains 16 residues. Per the germline V gene, CDR1 is MNHEY and CDR2 is SMNVEV (reference sequence). V lost 5 bases and J 4 bases, leaving 20 bases between the germline ends. CDR3 coding DNA: TGTGCCAGCAGTGTAGACTCGGGACACCGGAGCACTGAAGCTTTCTTT. This gives the protein CASSVDSGHRSTEAFF.

This clone was detected once. The same CDR3 arises from other DNA sequences in this sample as well. V usage is TRBV18 and J usage is TRBJ2-7; 8 bases align to TRBD1. The CDR3 contains 15 residues. Germline CDR1 is KGHSH and CDR2 is LQKENI. The junction had 4 bases not matched to a gene; V was cut back by 3 bases and J by 0 bases. The CDR3 nucleotides read TGTGCCAGCTCACCCCGGGACAGGAGCTCCTACGAGCAGTACTTC. This encodes CASSPRDRSSYEQYF.

The CDR3 coding sequence is TGTGCCTGGACAGACCCCCTGAGGGAAAAACTGTTTTTT. Translated: CAWTDPLREKLFF. The V call is TRBV30, the J call TRBJ1-4; no firm D call. This CDR3 spans 13 amino acids. Trimming removed 4 bases from V and 8 bases from J, with 14 bases in between. Germline V lookup: CDR1 GTSNPN, CDR2 SVGIG (reference sequence).

In this sample, this clone turned up a few times. The chain couples TRBV6-6 to TRBJ2-7, with D unresolved. V was shortened by 2 bases and J by 1 base, with 6 bases between the two germline ends. CDR3 length equals 13 residues. Germline assignment: CDR1 MNHNY and CDR2 SVGAGI (reference sequence). The CDR3 protein is CASSYMQSYEQYF. CDR3 DNA: TGTGCCAGCAGTTACATGCAGTCCTACGAGCAGTACTTC.

The chain is built from TRBV7-7 and TRBJ2-2; 8 nucleotides agree with TRBD2. This CDR3 is 15 amino acids long. Germline values: CDR1 SSHAT, CDR2 FNYEAQ (reference sequence). With 5 bases clipped from V and 6 bases from J, the junction kept 8 bases outside the gene matches. The CDR3 DNA sequence: TGTGCCAGCAGCCCCGGGGGTAGCGGGGCCGGGGAGCTGTTTTTT. It specifies CASSPGGSGAGELFF.